The present TCR beta chain was sequenced within a study of blood T cells in healthy people across ages. Sample-barcoded 5' priming and a J-beta primer mix drove a second PCR of roughly 7 to 11 cycles. TCRdb reprocessed the 5' RACE reads with MiXCR, giving one entry per CDR3 protein. There are some 930,000 distinct CDR3 sequences in the sample; 25% to 35% occur only once, and 9.5% to 13% lies in the top ten. Germline V gives CDR1 SEHNR, CDR2 FQNEAQ (reference sequence). This CDR3 is built from 15 residues. Trimming removed 2 bases from V and 4 bases from J, with 14 bases in between. These data were also filed under a second study, of T cells of mothers and their children. From that report: Donation was provided by three healthy Caucasian mothers along with their six children.

This receptor was identified in a woman aged 40 to 55 in good health. The specimen was blood. This sequence joins TRBV7-9 and TRBJ1-2; D uncertain. The CDR3 sequence: CASSLRTLGGYGYTF. CDR3 coding DNA: TGTGCCAGCAGCTTAAGGACTCTTGGTGGCTATGGCTACACCTTC.